The clone carrying this T cell receptor (beta chain) turned up a few times. The antigen remains unidentified. The sample originates from a study of immune heterogeneity within non-small cell lung tumors. Findings and limits, study-wide: Identical dominant CDR3 beta clonotypes recurred across tumor sites within a patient, alongside site-unique high-frequency clones.

Bulk tumor genomic DNA (approximately 570 ng per sample) served as template. Several far-apart biopsies were taken per primary tumor during surgery. Patients went through curative surgery, and their non-small cell lung cancer was untreated and newly diagnosed. A multiplex PCR containing 32 V primers and 13 J primers was used to amplify TCR beta CDR3. TCRdb reprocessed the multiplex PCR reads via MiXCR and lists one record per CDR3 protein. The sample has 10,000 to 15,000 distinct CDR3 sequences, about a quarter seen once. The germline V gene has CDR1 LGHNA and CDR2 YNFKEQ. This CDR3 has 16 amino acids. V lost 1 base to trimming and J lost 1 base, with 12 bases between them.

The rearrangement uses TRBV4-2 and TRBJ2-3; D gene uncertain. Sequenced material: lung tumor tissue. The TCR originated in a man in his fifties with non-small cell lung cancer. The CDR3 here is CASSQVARSGTDTQYF. The CDR3 coding sequence is TGTGCCAGCAGCCAAGTCGCACGGAGTGGCACAGATACGCAGTATTTT.